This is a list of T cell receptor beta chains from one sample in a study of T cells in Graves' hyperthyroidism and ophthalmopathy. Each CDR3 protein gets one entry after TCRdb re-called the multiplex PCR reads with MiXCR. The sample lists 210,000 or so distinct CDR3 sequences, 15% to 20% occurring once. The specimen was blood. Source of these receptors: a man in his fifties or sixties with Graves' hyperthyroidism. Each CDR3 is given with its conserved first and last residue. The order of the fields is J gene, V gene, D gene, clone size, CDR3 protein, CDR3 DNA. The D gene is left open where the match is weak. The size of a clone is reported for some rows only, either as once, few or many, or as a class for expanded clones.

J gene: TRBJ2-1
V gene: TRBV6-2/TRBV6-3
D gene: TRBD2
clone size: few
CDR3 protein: CASSLGFSGSFGEQFF
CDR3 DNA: TGTGCCAGCAGTTTGGGTTTTAGCGGGAGCTTTGGTGAGCAGTTCTTC

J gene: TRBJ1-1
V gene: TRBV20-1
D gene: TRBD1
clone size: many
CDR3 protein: CSAHDRVNTEAFF
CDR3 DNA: TGCAGTGCTCATGACAGGGTGAACACTGAAGCTTTCTTT

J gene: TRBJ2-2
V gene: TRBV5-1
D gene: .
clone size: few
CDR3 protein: CACRQDGELFF
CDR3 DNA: TGCGCCTGTAGACAGGACGGGGAGCTGTTTTTT

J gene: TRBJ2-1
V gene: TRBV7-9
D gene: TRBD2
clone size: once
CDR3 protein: CASSRLAGAYNEQFF
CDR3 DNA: TGTGCCAGCAGCCGACTAGCGGGAGCCTACAATGAGCAGTTCTTC

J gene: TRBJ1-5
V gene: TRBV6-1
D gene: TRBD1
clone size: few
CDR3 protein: CASRTTGGGQPQHF
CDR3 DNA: TGTGCCAGCAGAACAACAGGGGGCGGGCAGCCCCAGCATTTT

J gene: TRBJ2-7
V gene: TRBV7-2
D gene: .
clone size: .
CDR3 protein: CASSAFGGEQYF
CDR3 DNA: TGTGCCAGCAGCGCCTTTGGGGGGGAGCAGTACTTC

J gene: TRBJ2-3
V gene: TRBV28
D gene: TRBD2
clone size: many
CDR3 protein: CASSFPLAGGPPDTQYF
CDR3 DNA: TGTGCCAGCAGTTTCCCCCTAGCGGGAGGGCCTCCAGATACGCAGTATTTT

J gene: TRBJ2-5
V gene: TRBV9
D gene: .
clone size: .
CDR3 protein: CASSVAMLPETQYF
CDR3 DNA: TGTGCCAGCAGCGTAGCTATGCTGCCAGAGACCCAGTACTTC

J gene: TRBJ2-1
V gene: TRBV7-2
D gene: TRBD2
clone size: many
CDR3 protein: CASSASRLASRFF
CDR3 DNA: TGTGCCAGCAGCGCAAGCAGACTAGCGTCAAGGTTCTTC

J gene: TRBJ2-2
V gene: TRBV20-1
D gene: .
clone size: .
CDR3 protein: CSAPGTRSTGELFF
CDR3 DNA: TGCAGTGCCCCCGGGACCCGATCCACCGGGGAGCTGTTTTTT

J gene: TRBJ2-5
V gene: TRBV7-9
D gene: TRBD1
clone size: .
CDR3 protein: CAATGNQETRYF
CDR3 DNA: TGTGCCGCGACAGGGAACCAAGAGACCCGGTACTTC

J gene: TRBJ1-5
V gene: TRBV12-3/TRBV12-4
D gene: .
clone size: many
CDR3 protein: CASSLRDNQPQHF
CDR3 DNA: TGTGCCAGCAGTTTAAGGGACAATCAGCCCCAGCATTTT

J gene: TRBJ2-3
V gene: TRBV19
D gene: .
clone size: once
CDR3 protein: CASSFNPSADTQYF
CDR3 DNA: TGTGCCAGTAGTTTCAATCCTTCGGCAGATACGCAGTATTTT

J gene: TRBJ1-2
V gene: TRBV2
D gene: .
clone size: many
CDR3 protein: CASRDDRLAF
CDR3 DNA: TGTGCCAGCAGGGACGACAGGCTAGCCTTC

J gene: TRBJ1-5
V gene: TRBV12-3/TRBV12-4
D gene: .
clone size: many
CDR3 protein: CASSLWEREGPQHF
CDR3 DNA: TGTGCCAGCAGTTTATGGGAAAGGGAGGGACCCCAGCATTTT

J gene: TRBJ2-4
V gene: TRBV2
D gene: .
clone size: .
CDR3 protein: CASSFGVGNIQYF
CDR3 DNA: TGTGCCAGCAGTTTTGGGGTGGGGAACATTCAGTACTTC

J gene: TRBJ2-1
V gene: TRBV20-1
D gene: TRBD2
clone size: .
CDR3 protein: CSAGFILAGGSNEQFF
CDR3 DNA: TGCAGTGCTGGCTTTATCTTGGCGGGAGGATCGAATGAGCAGTTCTTC

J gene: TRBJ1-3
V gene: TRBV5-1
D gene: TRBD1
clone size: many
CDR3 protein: CASSLAGTGAGNTIYF
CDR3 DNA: TGCGCCAGCAGCTTGGCTGGGACAGGGGCTGGAAACACCATATATTTT

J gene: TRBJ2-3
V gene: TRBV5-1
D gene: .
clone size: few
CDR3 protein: CASSLGGQRGDTQYF
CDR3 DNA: TGTGCCAGCAGCTTGGGGGGACAGAGGGGGGATACGCAGTATTTT

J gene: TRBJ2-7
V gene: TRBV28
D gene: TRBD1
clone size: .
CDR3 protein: CASKSQGAGIYEQHF
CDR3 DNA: TGTGCCAGCAAATCTCAGGGGGCGGGAATATACGAGCAGCACTTC

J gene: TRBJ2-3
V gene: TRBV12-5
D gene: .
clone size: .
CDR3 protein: CASGFTDTQYF
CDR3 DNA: TGTGCTAGTGGTTTCACAGATACGCAGTATTTT

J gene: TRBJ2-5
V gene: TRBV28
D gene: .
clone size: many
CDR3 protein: CASSRAAGRDRETQYF
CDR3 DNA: TGTGCCAGCAGTAGGGCAGCCGGACGGGATCGGGAGACCCAGTACTTC

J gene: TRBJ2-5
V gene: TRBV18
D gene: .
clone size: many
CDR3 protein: CASSPPFREETQYF
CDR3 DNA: TGTGCCAGCTCACCACCTTTCCGGGAAGAGACCCAGTACTTC

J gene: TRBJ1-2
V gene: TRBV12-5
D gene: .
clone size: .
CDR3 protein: CASGLVVGQRNYGYTF
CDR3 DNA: TGTGCTAGTGGTTTGGTAGTAGGACAGAGGAACTATGGCTACACCTTC

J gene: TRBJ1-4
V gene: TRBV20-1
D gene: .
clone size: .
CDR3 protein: CSAQQGFNEKLFF
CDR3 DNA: TGCAGTGCGCAACAGGGCTTTAATGAAAAACTGTTTTTT

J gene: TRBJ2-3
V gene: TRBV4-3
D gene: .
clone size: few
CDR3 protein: CASSPARGFSSTDTQYF
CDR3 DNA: TGCGCCAGCAGCCCCGCTCGGGGCTTTTCTAGCACAGATACGCAGTATTTT

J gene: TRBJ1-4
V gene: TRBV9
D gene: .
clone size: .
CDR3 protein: CASSAPGAGTNEKLFF
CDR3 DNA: TGTGCCAGCAGCGCTCCGGGGGCGGGAACTAATGAAAAACTGTTTTTT

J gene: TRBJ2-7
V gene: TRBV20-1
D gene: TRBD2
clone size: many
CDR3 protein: CSARTVAGGEYEQYF
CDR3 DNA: TGCAGTGCTAGAACCGTAGCGGGAGGGGAATACGAGCAGTACTTC

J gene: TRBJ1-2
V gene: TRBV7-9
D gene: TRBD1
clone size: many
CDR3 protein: CASSSTGMFLYGYTF
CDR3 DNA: TGTGCCAGCAGCTCGACAGGGATGTTTCTATATGGCTACACCTTC

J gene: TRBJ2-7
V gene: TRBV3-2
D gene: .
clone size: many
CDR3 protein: CASSQDDSSYEQYF
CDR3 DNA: TGTGCCAGCAGCCAAGACGACAGCTCCTACGAGCAGTACTTC

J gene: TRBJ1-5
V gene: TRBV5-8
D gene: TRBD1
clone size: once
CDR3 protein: CASSPGLTGAGNQPQHF
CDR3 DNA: TGTGCCAGCAGTCCGGGGTTAACAGGGGCGGGCAATCAGCCCCAGCATTTT

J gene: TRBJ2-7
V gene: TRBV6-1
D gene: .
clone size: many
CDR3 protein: CASSPPALSSYEQYF
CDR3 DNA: TGTGCCAGCAGTCCTCCGGCCCTGAGCTCCTACGAGCAGTACTTC

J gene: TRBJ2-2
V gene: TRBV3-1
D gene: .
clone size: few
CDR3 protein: CASSQVPNRAEELFF
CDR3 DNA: TGTGCCAGCAGCCAAGTCCCAAACAGGGCCGAGGAGCTGTTTTTT

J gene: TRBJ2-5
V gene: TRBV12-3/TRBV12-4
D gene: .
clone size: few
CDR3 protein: CASSLGGSTQETQYF
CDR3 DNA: TGTGCCAGCAGTTTAGGAGGGAGCACCCAAGAGACCCAGTACTTC

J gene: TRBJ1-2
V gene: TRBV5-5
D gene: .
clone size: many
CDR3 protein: CASSLLDTSNYGYTF
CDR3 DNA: TGTGCCAGCAGCTTGCTGGACACATCTAACTATGGCTACACCTTC

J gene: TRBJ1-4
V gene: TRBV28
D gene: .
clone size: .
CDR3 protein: CASSSTGSTNEKLFF
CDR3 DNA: TGTGCCAGCAGCTCAACAGGGTCCACTAATGAAAAACTGTTTTTT

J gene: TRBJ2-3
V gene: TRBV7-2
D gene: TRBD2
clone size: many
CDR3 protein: CASSSLAGEDTQYF
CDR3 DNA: TGTGCCAGCAGCTCACTAGCGGGAGAAGATACGCAGTATTTT

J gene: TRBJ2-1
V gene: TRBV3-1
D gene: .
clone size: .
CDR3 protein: CASSHPGHPGVQFF
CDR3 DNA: TGTGCCAGCAGCCACCCGGGACACCCCGGAGTGCAGTTCTTC

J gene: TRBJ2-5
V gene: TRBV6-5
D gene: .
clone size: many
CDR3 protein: CASSYSAETQYF
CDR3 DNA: TGTGCCAGCAGTTACTCAGCGGAGACCCAGTACTTC

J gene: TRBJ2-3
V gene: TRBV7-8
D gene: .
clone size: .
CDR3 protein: CASSLRPQGRGDTQYF
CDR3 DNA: TGTGCCAGCAGCTTAAGGCCGCAGGGGAGGGGAGATACGCAGTATTTT

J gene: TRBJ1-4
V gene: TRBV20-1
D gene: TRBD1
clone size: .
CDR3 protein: CSAGGQINEKLFF
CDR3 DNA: TGCAGTGCTGGGGGACAGATTAATGAAAAACTGTTTTTT

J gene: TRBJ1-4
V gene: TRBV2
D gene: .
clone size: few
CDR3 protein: CASKKYDRSLGSTNEKLFF
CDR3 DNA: TGTGCCAGCAAAAAATACGACAGGAGCCTGGGATCAACTAATGAAAAACTGTTTTTT